The 27 T cell receptor beta chains given below trace back to one sample, sequenced in a study of cytomegalovirus exposure and HLA in healthy donors. TCRdb keeps only in-frame clones here, not all; method: immunoSEQ multiplex PCR. The data contain 200,000 to 250,000 clones, 83% of them singletons. The source material was PBMCs. Receptor source: a woman younger than 35 in good health and CMV-seronegative.

The chain joins TRBV7-2 to TRBJ1-1, with D possibly being TRBD1 (6 bases). The CDR3 covers 15 residues. Trimming removed 5 bases from V and 4 bases from J, with 17 bases in between. In germline, CDR1 is SGHTA, CDR2 FQGNSA. CDR3 DNA sequence: TGTGCCAGCAGCCCGGCCGGGACACTTACCACTGAAGCTTTCTTT. Its protein is CASSPAGTLTTEAFF.

The chain uses TRBV2 and TRBJ2-1, with 13 bases aligning to TRBD2. This CDR3 has 17 amino acids. The germline CDR1 and CDR2 sequences are SNHLY and FYNNEI. The V gene end was trimmed by 4 bases and the J gene end by 4 bases; junction bases not matched to a gene: 7. The chain's CDR3 is CASSGTSGSSGYNEQFF. Written as DNA, the CDR3 is TGTGCCAGCAGTGGGACTAGCGGGAGTTCGGGGTACAATGAGCAGTTCTTC.

V usage is TRBV28 and J usage is TRBJ2-3; no definite D call. V shed 4 bases and J shed 6 bases, with 8 bases lying between them. Germline CDR1 reads MDHEN; CDR2 reads SYDVKM. The CDR3 is 12 residues long. CDR3 bases: TGTGCCAGCAGTTATAAAGCGGATACGCAGTATTTT. This gives the protein CASSYKADTQYF. The full variable domain, in which reference TRBV28 and TRBJ2-3 provide the parts outside the CDR3, is DVKVTQSSRYLVKRTGEKVFLECVQDMDHENMFWYRQDPGLGLRLIYFSYDVKMKEKGDIPEGYSVSREKKERFSLILESASTNQTSMYLCASSYKADTQYFGPGTRLTVL.

In DNA form, the CDR3 reads TGTGCCAGTAGTCGGATCGTACCCCGGAGGGGACAGCCCCAGCATTTT. Protein: CASSRIVPRRGQPQHF. The V and J genes are TRBV19 and TRBJ1-5; TRBD1 is a possible D gene (5 bases). The CDR3 covers 16 residues. Deletions cut 5 bases from V and 7 bases from J, with 21 bases between. Germline V gives CDR1 LNHDA, CDR2 SQIVND (reference sequence).

The rearrangement uses TRBV7-9 and TRBJ1-4; TRBD1 matches at 7 bases. V lost 1 base to trimming and J lost 0 bases; unmatched junction nucleotides: 5. Germline V lookup: CDR1 SEHNR, CDR2 FQNEAQ (reference sequence). The CDR3 sequence is 17 residues long. CDR3 loop: CASSLGTGDTTNEKLFF. In DNA form, the CDR3 reads TGTGCCAGCAGCTTAGGGACAGGTGATACAACTAATGAAAAACTGTTTTTT.

This clone was recorded only once. The chain combines TRBV9 with TRBJ2-1; D is perhaps TRBD2 (5 bases). Germline CDR1 reads SGDLS; CDR2 reads YYNGEE. This CDR3 has 14 residues. V lost 1 base and J lost 7, with 12 bases in between. As DNA, the CDR3 is TGTGCCAGCAGCGTAAATCCTAGCTTGAATGAGCAGTTCTTC. This translates into CASSVNPSLNEQFF.

V gene TRBV5-1 combines with J gene TRBJ2-7, with D perhaps matching TRBD2 (6 bases). Germline assignment: CDR1 SGHRS and CDR2 YFSETQ. The CDR3 is 14 residues long. Trimming took 6 bases from V and 3 from J, leaving 16 bases between them. CDR3 DNA sequence: TGCGCCAGCACACCCGGGACTGCATTCTACGAGCAGTACTTC. It encodes CASTPGTAFYEQYF.

V is TRBV27 and J is TRBJ2-7, with D perhaps matching TRBD2 (6 bases). V was clipped by 0 bases and J by 4 bases, with 13 bases between them. From germline, CDR1 is MNHEY and CDR2 SMNVEV (reference sequence). The CDR3 has 15 amino acids. The CDR3: CASSLSGGTPYEQYF. Written as DNA, the CDR3 is TGTGCCAGCAGTTTATCGGGGGGAACCCCTTACGAGCAGTACTTC.

The chain employs TRBV5-1 and TRBJ1-2; no firm D call. The ends were cut back, 0 bases at V and 8 bases at J, with 11 bases in the middle. There are 13 residues in the CDR3. Germline V gene data show CDR1 as SGHRS and CDR2 as YFSETQ. The CDR3 region has the DNA TGCGCCAGCAGCTTGGAATCAGGTCGGGGCTACACCTTC. It yields the protein CASSLESGRGYTF.

This sequence joins TRBV27 and TRBJ2-7, with TRBD1 matching 7 bases. V lost 8 bases and J lost 7; bases outside the gene matches: 17. CDR3 size: 15 residues. Germline-derived CDR1 and CDR2 are MNHEY and SMNVEV (reference sequence). The CDR3, as DNA: TGTGCCAGCGCCCCAGAGGGGGCGGTACCTGGGGAGCAGTACTTC. It codes for CASAPEGAVPGEQYF.

The chain joins TRBV29-1 to TRBJ2-1, with D unclear. CDR1 and CDR2 (germline): SQVTM, ANQGSEA. V lost 7 bases and J 0 bases, leaving 4 bases between the germline ends. The CDR3 has 11 amino acids. CDR3 residues: CSGNSYNEQFF. DNA of the CDR3: TGCAGCGGTAACTCCTACAATGAGCAGTTCTTC.

The CDR3 region has the DNA TGTGCCAGCAGCTTAGCCGGAAACACCATATATTTT. As protein: CASSLAGNTIYF. The chain combines TRBV7-9 with TRBJ1-3; no clear D. Germline V CDR1 and CDR2: SEHNR, FQNEAQ (reference sequence). Trimming shortened V by 0 bases and J by 4 bases, and 1 base separated the two germline ends. This CDR3 comprises 12 residues.

The chain joins TRBV7-9 to TRBJ2-6; no clear D gene. V lost 5 bases, J lost 0 bases, and 14 bases lay in between. The V gene's germline CDR1 is SEHNR and CDR2 FQNEAQ (reference sequence). The CDR3 spans 17 residues. CDR3 in DNA: TGTGCCAGCAGCCCATGGGTGACGAACTCTGGGGCCAACGTCCTGACTTTC. Its protein is CASSPWVTNSGANVLTF. Looking up the rest from reference TRBV7-9 and TRBJ2-6 gives the full variable domain: DTGVSQNPRHKITKRGQNVTFRCDPISEHNRLYWYRQTLGQGPEFLTYFQNEAQLEKSRLLSDRFSAERPKGSFSTLEIQRTEQGDSAMYLCASSPWVTNSGANVLTFGAGSRLTVL.

This chain links TRBV6-1 with TRBJ1-4; 10 nucleotides line up with TRBD1. Germline assignment: CDR1 MNHNS and CDR2 SASEGT. Trimming removed 7 bases from V and 8 bases from J; junction bases left unmatched: 10. The CDR3 is made up of 15 amino acids. The CDR3 sequence: CASTRPGQGNEKLFF. The CDR3 DNA follows: TGTGCCAGCACCCGACCGGGACAGGGGAACGAAAAACTGTTTTTT.

The rearrangement uses TRBV27 and TRBJ1-2, with 12 nucleotides matching TRBD1. The length of the CDR3 is 14 residues. V trimming: 8 bases; J trimming: 4 bases; junction bases outside the gene matches: 5. Per germline, CDR1 MNHEY and CDR2 SMNVEV (reference sequence). CDR3 protein: CASCPGQGAYGYTF. The DNA of the CDR3 is TGTGCCAGCTGTCCGGGACAGGGGGCCTATGGCTACACCTTC.

Turning to this clone: No DNA is shown, since the ends of the CDR3 on it are uncertain; the CDR3 is the one TCRdb lists. V and J are TRBV10-3 and TRBJ1-2; TRBD1 was called by the table and not checked on the DNA. The germline CDR1 and CDR2 sequences are ENHRY and SYGVKD. The CDR3 numbers 22 amino acids, ends counted. The CDR3 loop reads CAISEEGDRGYSMATPSLGYTF.

V usage is TRBV2 and J usage is TRBJ2-2; weak D call: TRBD1 (6 bases). Per germline, CDR1 SNHLY and CDR2 FYNNEI. Trimming took 4 bases from V and 0 from J, leaving 9 bases between them. The CDR3 consists of 15 residues. The CDR3, as DNA: TGTGCCAGCAGTGGACGGACAGCGAACACCGGGGAGCTGTTTTTT. As protein: CASSGRTANTGELFF. The whole variable domain, filled in from reference TRBV2 and TRBJ2-2, reads EPEVTQTPSHQVTQMGQEVILRCVPISNHLYFYWYRQILGQKVEFLVSFYNNEISEKSEIFDDQFSVERPDGSNFTLKIRSTKLEDSAMYFCASSGRTANTGELFFGEGSRLTVL.

V usage is TRBV6-5 and J usage is TRBJ2-1; 8 bases are a match to TRBD1. The V segment lost 0 bases and the J segment 7 bases; nucleotides outside the gene matches: 5. The CDR3 is 15 residues long. Germline-derived CDR1 and CDR2 are MNHEY and SVGAGI. In DNA, the CDR3 is TGTGCCAGCAGTTACTCGTGGGACAGGAAAAATGAGCAGTTCTTC. Amino acid sequence: CASSYSWDRKNEQFF.

This chain uses TRBV2 with TRBJ1-1; D is perhaps TRBD1 (5 bases). With 4 bases removed from V and 8 bases from J, the gap between germline ends came to 17 bases. Looked up from germline, CDR1 is SNHLY and CDR2 is FYNNEI. The CDR3 totals 14 residues. The CDR3 DNA reads as TGTGCCAGCAGTGTCCTTCCCAGGGTCCGGGAAGCTTTCTTT. Translated, it gives CASSVLPRVREAFF.

The J gene is TRBJ2-4, the V gene TRBV2; the D gene is possibly TRBD2 (7 bases). The germline V gene encodes CDR1 SNHLY and CDR2 FYNNEI. V shed 6 bases and J shed 6 bases, with 21 bases lying between them. This CDR3 has 16 amino acids. Here the CDR3 reads CASRPVGGGPGNIQYF. CDR3 coding DNA: TGTGCCAGCAGACCAGTAGGGGGGGGCCCGGGAAACATTCAGTACTTC.

J is TRBJ1-1 and V is TRBV2; maybe TRBD1 (6 bases). The CDR3 has 16 amino acids. CDR1 SNHLY and CDR2 FYNNEI come from the germline V gene. Trimming stripped 6 bases from V and 3 bases from J, with 20 bases between. CDR3 residues: CASRRNTGFQYTEAFF. As DNA, the CDR3 is TGTGCCAGCAGACGAAATACAGGGTTCCAGTACACTGAAGCTTTCTTT.

The chain carries TRBV28 and TRBJ2-7; D remains unclear. The CDR3 consists of 15 residues. CDR1 MDHEN and CDR2 SYDVKM come from the germline V gene. The germline V and J ends were trimmed by 3 bases and 6 bases, with 18 bases remaining between them. The DNA of the CDR3 is TGTGCCAGCAGTTTGGCCTCGGGTGGGGTGGGCGAGCAGTACTTC. Residues: CASSLASGGVGEQYF.

The V call is TRBV13, the J call TRBJ2-7; 8 positions agree with TRBD2. This CDR3 has 15 residues. CDR1 is PRHDT and CDR2 is FYEKMQ in the germline V gene (reference sequence). V was pared by 2 bases and J by 5 bases, with 8 bases of the junction left unmatched. The CDR3 sequence is CASSLSGGGIHEQYF. CDR3 nucleotide sequence: TGTGCCAGCAGCTTAAGCGGGGGCGGGATCCACGAGCAGTACTTC.

The rearrangement uses TRBV2 and TRBJ2-1; a weak D match, TRBD2 (5 bases). Germline values: CDR1 SNHLY, CDR2 FYNNEI. The CDR3 consists of 17 residues. V lost 7 bases, J lost 5 bases, and 24 bases lay in between. CDR3 region: CASTAAVVGGANNEQFF. CDR3 bases: TGTGCCAGCACAGCGGCCGTCGTCGGCGGTGCAAACAATGAGCAGTTCTTC.

The chain is built from TRBV30 and TRBJ1-4; TRBD1 is a possible D gene (6 bases). This CDR3 has 14 amino acids. Trimming shortened V by 3 bases and J by 8 bases, and 16 bases separated the two germline ends. In germline, CDR1 is GTSNPN, CDR2 SVGIG (reference sequence). CDR3 nucleotide sequence: TGTGCCTGGAGCCCGGGGGGGGCTGGAGAAAAACTGTTTTTT. It yields the protein CAWSPGGAGEKLFF.

The V gene is TRBV28, the J gene TRBJ1-1, with D maybe TRBD1 (6 bases). CDR3 length: 15 amino acids. The V gene's germline CDR1 is MDHEN and CDR2 SYDVKM. Trimming took 5 bases from V and 3 from J, leaving 16 bases between them. The CDR3 loop reads CASSTSTGTDTEAFF. For the CDR3, the DNA is TGTGCCAGCAGTACCTCCACAGGGACCGACACTGAAGCTTTCTTT.

The J gene is TRBJ1-5, the V gene TRBV2; 7 nucleotides match TRBD1. Trimming at V came to 6 bases and at J to 0 bases, leaving 5 bases not matched to a gene. This CDR3 is 15 amino acids long. Germline V lookup: CDR1 SNHLY, CDR2 FYNNEI. The CDR3 spells CASRARGGSNQPQHF. CDR3 bases: TGTGCCAGCAGAGCCAGGGGGGGTAGCAATCAGCCCCAGCATTTT.